Below are 9 T cell receptor beta chains sequenced from a single sample in a study of blood T cell repertoires in COVID-19. Here immunoSEQ multiplex PCR was the method, and the copy in TCRdb shows in-frame clones only, minus some. The data contain under 85,000 clones, around four fifths of them singletons. Sequenced: peripheral blood. These receptors all stem from an elderly man with active or convalescent COVID-19.

The rearrangement uses TRBV19 and TRBJ1-1; D perhaps matches TRBD1 (6 bases). V was pared by 7 bases and J by 4 bases, with 22 bases between. The CDR3 contains 16 residues. Germline lookup yields CDR1 LNHDA and CDR2 SQIVND (reference sequence). CDR3 coding DNA: TGTGCCAGTAACCCACTGGGTGGGGGCGCACGCACTGAAGCTTTCTTT. It is translated as CASNPLGGGARTEAFF.

The CDR3, as DNA: TGCAGCGTCGAACCCAGTACAGGGGGCGAAAGCTCTGGGGCCAACGTCCTGACTTTC. This encodes CSVEPSTGGESSGANVLTF. The chain couples TRBV29-1 to TRBJ2-6, with 9 nucleotides matching TRBD1. J lost 0 bases, V lost 6 bases, and 15 bases had no gene match. CDR3 length: 19 amino acids. The germline CDR1 and CDR2 sequences are SQVTM and ANQGSEA. The full variable domain, its missing parts supplied by reference TRBV29-1 and TRBJ2-6, is SAVISQKPSRDICQRGTSLTIQCQVDSQVTMMFWYRQQPGQSLTLIATANQGSEATYESGFVIDKFPISRPNLTFSTLTVSNMSPEDSSIYLCSVEPSTGGESSGANVLTFGAGSRLTVL.

V and J are TRBV29-1 and TRBJ1-1; D is undetermined. V was shortened by 3 bases and J by 3 bases, with 14 bases between the two germline ends. CDR1 SQVTM and CDR2 ANQGSEA come from the germline V gene. The CDR3 consists of 14 residues. This CDR3 reads CSVDLFWRDTEAFF. As DNA, the CDR3 is TGCAGCGTTGATTTGTTCTGGCGGGACACTGAAGCTTTCTTT.

The chain links TRBV4-1 to TRBJ2-1, with D perhaps matching TRBD1 (5 bases). The CDR3 is 14 residues long. The ends were cut back, 5 bases at V and 7 bases at J, with 15 bases in the middle. Germline V gene sequence: CDR1 MGHRA, CDR2 YSYEKL. The CDR3 here is CASSSFGAQNEQFF. CDR3 DNA sequence: TGCGCCAGCAGCTCTTTTGGGGCACAGAATGAGCAGTTCTTC.

V usage is TRBV5-6 and J usage is TRBJ1-5; D is unclear. The CDR3 runs 13 residues. Deletions cut 4 bases from V and 4 bases from J, with 9 bases between. Per the germline V gene, CDR1 is SGHDT and CDR2 is YYEEEE. CDR3 coding DNA: TGTGCCAGCAGCCGACATGGGAATCAGCCCCAGCATTTT. Its protein is CASSRHGNQPQHF.

Here the CDR3 DNA reads TGTGCCAGCAGCCAGTTGGGGCTCCACAGTCAGCCCCAGCATTTT. Its protein is CASSQLGLHSQPQHF. The chain employs TRBV3-1 (or the pseudogene TRBV3-2) and TRBJ1-5, with TRBD1 as a possible D gene (5 bases). Trimming shortened V by 3 bases and J by 6 bases, and 15 bases separated the two germline ends. Germline CDR1 is LGHDT and CDR2 is YNNKEL (reference sequence). This CDR3 is built from 15 residues.

This chain links TRBV6-1 with TRBJ2-1; the match to TRBD1 covers 8 bases. This CDR3 is built from 16 residues. Germline lookup yields CDR1 MNHNS and CDR2 SASEGT. V lost 4 bases and J lost 2; bases outside the gene matches: 7. CDR3 DNA sequence: TGTGCCAGCAGTGCGTGGACAGGGAGGACCTACAATGAGCAGTTCTTC. It yields the protein CASSAWTGRTYNEQFF.

The gene calls are TRBV5-1 and TRBJ1-1; 11 bases align to TRBD1. V shed 2 bases, J shed 7 bases, and the junction held 7 bases outside the gene matches. Germline V gene data show CDR1 as SGHRS and CDR2 as YFSETQ. CDR3 length: 15 amino acids. The CDR3 DNA is TGCGCCAGCAGCTTTGTCCCGGGACAGGGGGGTGAAGCTTTCTTT. Its translation is CASSFVPGQGGEAFF.

The V call is TRBV4-3, the J call TRBJ2-3; D remains ambiguous. From germline, CDR1 is LGHNA and CDR2 YSLEER. The CDR3 extends over 13 amino acids. The germline V and J ends were trimmed by 8 bases and 3 bases, with 12 bases remaining between them. CDR3 coding DNA: TGCGCCAGCTCCCGTGGAGTAACAGATACGCAGTATTTT. This gives the protein CASSRGVTDTQYF.